Presented here are 20 T cell receptor beta chains from one specimen sequenced in a study of molecular identifiers for immune sequencing clone quantification. TCRdb fed the PCR reads into MiXCR, producing one record per CDR3 protein. Of some 100,000 distinct CDR3 sequences listed, roughly a third are singletons. Sequenced: naive CD8+ T cells from blood, with Jurkat cell RNA spiked in. Subset denoted: FACS-sorted CD8+CD4-CCR7+CD45RA+ naive T cells. The receptors originated from a human donor in good health. Some libraries in this study had Jurkat cell RNA spiked in.

The CDR3 region is CASSPKGVFYEQYF. CDR3 coding DNA: TGTGCCAGCAGCCCTAAGGGGGTGTTCTACGAGCAGTACTTC. V and J are TRBV28 and TRBJ2-7, with D perhaps TRBD1 (6 bases). Trimming removed 6 bases from V and 3 bases from J, with 15 bases in between. Per germline, CDR1 MDHEN and CDR2 SYDVKM. The CDR3 sequence is 14 residues long.

On this clonotype itself: A read error may be the cause here, since a much bigger clone is one base away. V gene TRBV7-9 combines with J gene TRBJ2-5, with TRBD2 matching over 8 bases. In germline, CDR1 is SEHNR, CDR2 FQNEAQ (reference sequence). This CDR3 region has 14 residues. The DNA for the CDR3 is TGTGCCAGCAGCTTATTAGCGGGGCAAGAGACCCTGTACTTC. It yields the protein CASSLLAGQETLYF.

Note on this clonotype: This clone may be a read error of a much larger clone one base away. The gene calls are TRBV20-1 and TRBJ2-7; perhaps TRBD1 as D (6 bases). Germline lookup yields CDR1 DFQATT and CDR2 SNEGSKA (reference sequence). The CDR3 covers 12 residues. Here the CDR3 DNA reads TGCGGTGCTAGTACAGGGTTCCCGGATAGCTACTTC. Translated: CGASTGFPDSYF.

Note on this clonotype: Just one base apart from a much larger clone, this may be a read error. This chain uses TRBV29-1 with TRBJ2-3, with no clear D. V was pared by 8 bases and J by 2 bases, with 14 bases between. Germline lookup yields CDR1 SQVTM and CDR2 ANQGSEA. The CDR3 sequence is 13 residues long. The CDR3 DNA sequence: TGCAGCATAACGGTTGGTTCCACAGATACGCAGTATTTT. As protein: CSITVGSTDTQYF.

This clonotype has only a few counts. This rearrangement joins TRBV19 to TRBJ2-1; D may be TRBD2 (6 bases). V shed 4 bases and J shed 9 bases, with 19 bases lying between them. The germline V gene encodes CDR1 LNHDA and CDR2 SQIVND (reference sequence). The CDR3 consists of 15 residues. In nucleotides, the CDR3 is TGTGCCAGTAGTAAGGAGGGAGGAGTGGCAGGTGAGCAGTTCTTC. Translated, it gives CASSKEGGVAGEQFF.

This clonotype was observed a few times. The rearrangement joins TRBV28 to TRBJ2-5; unclear D gene. The CDR3 extends over 13 amino acids. The germline CDR1 and CDR2 sequences are MDHEN and SYDVKM. With 2 bases removed from V and 7 bases from J, the gap between germline ends came to 11 bases. CDR3 residues: CASSLIPTLTQYF. DNA for the CDR3: TGTGCCAGCAGTTTAATCCCCACCTTGACCCAGTACTTC.

There are many counts of this clonotype. V and J are TRBV3-1 and TRBJ2-4; D is unresolved. The V end was cut by 2 bases, the J end by 0 bases, with 5 bases between. The CDR3 sequence is 14 residues long. Germline CDR1 LGHDT, CDR2 YNNKEL (reference sequence). Here the CDR3 DNA reads TGTGCCAGCAGCCAACACATAGCCAAAAACATTCAGTACTTC. It yields the protein CASSQHIAKNIQYF.

The table lists this clonotype with a few counts. The chain couples TRBV29-1 to TRBJ1-2; D gene unclear. The germline V and J ends were trimmed by 6 bases and 3 bases, with 14 bases remaining between them. Germline V gene data show CDR1 as SQVTM and CDR2 as ANQGSEA. The CDR3 is 13 amino acids. The CDR3 is CSVIRASDYGYTF. The CDR3 DNA follows: TGCAGCGTGATCCGGGCGAGTGACTATGGCTACACCTTC.

V usage is TRBV2 and J usage is TRBJ2-1; 9 nucleotides agree with TRBD2. CDR3 length: 14 amino acids. Germline V gene data show CDR1 as SNHLY and CDR2 as FYNNEI. The junction had 11 bases not matched to a gene; V was cut back by 10 bases and J by 7 bases. The CDR3: CATVAGEVRNEQFF. CDR3 nucleotide sequence: TGTGCCACCGTAGCGGGAGAAGTTAGGAATGAGCAGTTCTTC. The full variable domain, completed using reference TRBV2 and TRBJ2-1, is EPEVTQTPSHQVTQMGQEVILRCVPISNHLYFYWYRQILGQKVEFLVSFYNNEISEKSEIFDDQFSVERPDGSNFTLKIRSTKLEDSAMYFCATVAGEVRNEQFFGPGTRLTVL.

The gene calls are TRBV6-5 and TRBJ2-1, with 9 bases identical to TRBD2. Germline CDR1 reads MNHEY; CDR2 reads SVGAGI. J lost 6 bases, V lost 0 bases, and 6 bases had no gene match. The CDR3 sequence is 16 residues long. The CDR3 reads CASSYSMGLAPNEQFF. CDR3 nucleotides: TGTGCCAGCAGTTACTCGATGGGACTAGCCCCCAATGAGCAGTTCTTC.

This clonotype was observed a few times. The chain employs TRBV6-5 and TRBJ1-6, with D unclear. This CDR3 has 8 amino acids. V was cut by 10 bases and J by 13 bases, with 5 bases left in between. Germline CDR1 and CDR2: MNHEY and SVGAGI. The CDR3 here is CATLPLHF. In nucleotides, the CDR3 is TGTGCCACACTTCCCCTCCACTTT.

The chain combines TRBV28 with TRBJ2-7; 8 nucleotides align to TRBD1. The V gene end was trimmed by 6 bases and the J gene end by 6 bases; junction bases not matched to a gene: 10. The CDR3 runs to 14 residues. CDR1 and CDR2 (germline): MDHEN, SYDVKM. The CDR3 DNA reads as TGTGCCAGCAGACCTGGACAGGGTACTTCCGAGCAGTACTTC. This encodes CASRPGQGTSEQYF.

The J gene is TRBJ1-1, the V gene TRBV13; D not resolved. From germline, CDR1 is PRHDT and CDR2 FYEKMQ (reference sequence). Between the trimmed V and J ends, which lost 8 bases and 2 bases, there was a span of 15 bases. This CDR3 is 14 amino acids long. The DNA for the CDR3 is TGTGCCAGCGGCTCCAGAGTACCCAACACTGAAGCTTTCTTT. Translated, it gives CASGSRVPNTEAFF.

This chain connects TRBV6-2 or TRBV6-3 to TRBJ2-1; 7 nucleotides line up with TRBD2. With 1 base clipped from V and 5 bases from J, the junction kept 5 bases outside the gene matches. The CDR3 loop spans 15 amino acids. Germline assignment: CDR1 MNHEY and CDR2 SVGEGT. CDR3: CASSYFPGGHNEQFF. The DNA of the CDR3 is TGTGCCAGCAGTTACTTCCCGGGAGGCCACAATGAGCAGTTCTTC.

The J gene is TRBJ2-7, the V gene TRBV27, with TRBD2 identical over 10 bases. J gave up 2 bases and V 5 bases, and 0 bases lay outside the gene matches. CDR1 and CDR2 from the germline V gene are MNHEY and SMNVEV (reference sequence). The CDR3 length is 13 residues. CDR3 sequence (DNA): TGTGCCAGCAGTAGCGGGAGGGCCTACGAGCAGTACTTC. Translation: CASSSGRAYEQYF.

V and J are TRBV2 and TRBJ2-7, with 7 bases matching TRBD2. Per germline, CDR1 SNHLY and CDR2 FYNNEI. V was pared by 8 bases and J by 0 bases, with 4 bases of the junction left unmatched. This CDR3 comprises 13 residues. The CDR3 region has the DNA TGTGCCAGCGAACGGGGGGTCTCCTACGAGCAGTACTTC. Translated: CASERGVSYEQYF.

This clonotype appeared a few times. The rearrangement links TRBV28 to TRBJ2-7; 12 nucleotides line up with TRBD1. CDR3 size: 16 residues. Unmatched junction bases numbered 10, after V lost 5 bases and J lost 5 bases. Per the germline V gene, CDR1 is MDHEN and CDR2 is SYDVKM. The chain's CDR3 is CASSQRDRGHWDEQYF. The CDR3 nucleotides read TGTGCCAGCAGTCAAAGGGACAGGGGGCATTGGGACGAGCAGTACTTC.

CDR3 DNA: TGTGCCAGCAGCTTAGTCAGGACAGGGGGCACTGAAGCTTTCTTT. It yields the protein CASSLVRTGGTEAFF. This rearrangement joins TRBV7-8 to TRBJ1-1, with 10 bases fitting TRBD1. V lost 1 base, J lost 4 bases, and 3 bases stayed unmatched. The germline gives CDR1 SGHVS, CDR2 FQNEAQ. This CDR3 is built from 15 residues.

A note on this clonotype: In this CDR3 the conserved last residue, phenylalanine or tryptophan, is missing, so a read error is likely. The V gene is TRBV28, the J gene TRBJ2-1, with 7 bases matching TRBD2. The CDR3 has 16 amino acids. Germline CDR1 MDHEN, CDR2 SYDVKM. V trimming: 6 bases; J trimming: 8 bases; junction bases outside the gene matches: 16. The CDR3 region is CASSSRLAIQYDEQFS. The CDR3 nucleotides are TGTGCCAGCAGCTCCAGACTAGCCATACAGTATGATGAGCAGTTCTCC.

On this clonotype itself: The junction departs from the called germline gene at one end, perhaps through a read error. J is TRBJ2-3 and V is TRBV28; 8 nucleotides line up with TRBD1. Germline V gene lookup returns CDR1 MDHEN and CDR2 SYDVKM. The CDR3 runs 16 residues. DNA of the CDR3: TGTGCCGGCAGTTTATCCCGGGACAGGTGGACAGATACGCAGTATTTT. Its protein is CAGSLSRDRWTDTQYF.